This T cell receptor beta chain was recorded in a study of blood T cell repertoires in COVID-19. Turning to the study itself: Whether acute or convalescent, the COVID-19 samples came from the United States, Italy and Spain. PBMCs, B-cell-depleted T cells, or T cells provided the cDNA or gDNA that made up the material.

The table came from immunoSEQ multiplex PCR; TCRdb's copy has only in-frame clones and leaves some out. The profile shows 200,000 to 250,000 clones, 81% of them singletons. Participant age was roughly 18 to 95 years, and participants resided in about two dozen US areas. Germline V gives CDR1 SGHTA, CDR2 FQGNSA. This CDR3 has 14 amino acids. With 1 base removed from V and 7 bases from J, the gap between germline ends came to 11 bases. The gene calls are TRBV7-2 and TRBJ2-4; possibly TRBD2 for D (5 bases). Sequenced input: PBMCs or T cells enriched from blood (not recorded which). The source of this sequence is a woman between 50 and 59 years old with acute COVID-19. This CDR3 is CASSLGPSGNIQYF. CDR3 in DNA: TGTGCCAGCAGCTTAGGACCTTCGGGGAACATTCAGTACTTC.